Listed here are 9 T cell receptor beta chains from one sample, sequenced in a study of yellow fever vaccine responses in identical twins. From the RT-PCR reads, TCRdb called clonotypes with MiXCR, one entry per CDR3 protein. The sample consists of about 4,200 distinct CDR3 sequences, approximately 83% of them appearing once. Here the sequenced sample was T cells from blood (PBMCs), unsorted or a sorted subset (not recorded which), taken before or after yellow fever vaccination (not recorded which). The receptors derive from a woman between 18 and 29 years old who received the yellow fever vaccine.

The chain is built from TRBV15 and TRBJ1-3, with D perhaps matching TRBD1 (6 bases). Trimming removed 8 bases at V and 0 bases at J, with 11 bases between. Looked up from germline, CDR1 is LNHNV and CDR2 is YYDKDF (reference sequence). The CDR3 sequence is 14 residues long. CDR3 nucleotide sequence: TGTGCCACCCGCCCAGGGGACTCTGGAAACACCATATATTTT. Translated, it gives CATRPGDSGNTIYF.

J is TRBJ2-1 and V is TRBV7-6, with D hard to call. In germline, CDR1 is SGHVS, CDR2 FNYEAQ. The length of the CDR3 is 16 residues. Trimming removed 2 bases at V and 1 base at J, with 12 bases between. CDR3 coding DNA: TGTGCCAGCAGCTTATCTCTGTCGGAGTCCTACAATGAGCAGTTCTTC. Residues: CASSLSLSESYNEQFF.

The V and J genes are TRBV18 and TRBJ2-1, with D perhaps matching TRBD1 (5 bases). Germline values: CDR1 KGHSH, CDR2 LQKENI. V dropped 0 bases and J dropped 1 base, with 10 bases sitting between them. The length of the CDR3 is 16 residues. CDR3 protein: CASSPPRSGSYNEQFF. The DNA of the CDR3 is TGTGCCAGCTCACCACCTAGGTCAGGGTCCTACAATGAGCAGTTCTTC.

CDR3 sequence reads: CASSPTGVGNTEAFF. The CDR3 DNA is TGTGCCAGCAGTCCGACAGGGGTCGGGAACACTGAAGCTTTCTTT. The chain links TRBV12-3 or TRBV12-4 to TRBJ1-1, with 8 bases that match TRBD1. The J segment lost 1 base and the V segment lost 5 bases, leaving 6 bases of the junction unmatched. The CDR3 consists of 15 residues.

This chain uses TRBV11-2 with TRBJ2-7; 8 nucleotides agree with TRBD2. The CDR3 is 13 residues long. Trimming cost V 7 bases and J 4 bases; bases outside gene matches: 6. Germline CDR1 is SGHAT and CDR2 is FQNNGV. CDR3 sequence: CASNFRGGYEQYF. The CDR3 DNA is TGTGCCAGCAACTTTCGGGGGGGGTACGAGCAGTACTTC.

In this sample, this clonotype turned up a few times. V and J are TRBV4-1 and TRBJ2-1; 9 bases map to TRBD2. Germline CDR1 is MGHRA and CDR2 is YSYEKL. With 5 bases clipped from V and 8 bases from J, the junction kept 4 bases outside the gene matches. The CDR3 extends over 13 amino acids. The CDR3 coding sequence is TGCGCCAGCAGCGGCGGGAGGGCGGATGAGCAGTTCTTC. This gives the protein CASSGGRADEQFF.

The table lists this clonotype with a few counts. J is TRBJ1-5 and V is TRBV10-3, with 11 bases that match TRBD1. This CDR3 spans 15 amino acids. Germline V gives CDR1 ENHRY, CDR2 SYGVKD. The trim removed 6 bases at V and 6 bases at J, leaving 7 bases unmatched. This CDR3 reads CAISGTGGTSQPQHF. The DNA of the CDR3 is TGTGCCATCAGCGGGACAGGGGGTACGAGTCAGCCCCAGCATTTT.

The chain couples TRBV5-1 to TRBJ2-1; a weak D match, TRBD2 (5 bases). Germline CDR1 SGHRS, CDR2 YFSETQ. The ends were cut back, 0 bases at V and 5 bases at J, with 12 bases in the middle. The CDR3 has 15 residues. CDR3 nucleotides: TGCGCCAGCAGCTTGGACAGATTGAGGGACAATGAGCAGTTCTTC. It is translated as CASSLDRLRDNEQFF. The variable domain in full, completed from reference TRBV5-1 and TRBJ2-1, reads KAGVTQTPRYLIKTRGQQVTLSCSPISGHRSVSWYQQTPGQGLQFLFEYFSETQRNKGNFPGRFSGRQFSNSRSEMNVSTLELGDSALYLCASSLDRLRDNEQFFGPGTRLTVL.

The rearrangement uses TRBV10-3 and TRBJ2-1; D is possibly TRBD1 (5 bases). Per germline, CDR1 ENHRY and CDR2 SYGVKD. The CDR3 is 16 amino acids. Deletions cut 3 bases from V and 0 bases from J, with 12 bases between. The CDR3 is CAISDETADSYNEQFF. The DNA for the CDR3 is TGTGCCATCAGTGACGAGACAGCCGACTCCTACAATGAGCAGTTCTTC.